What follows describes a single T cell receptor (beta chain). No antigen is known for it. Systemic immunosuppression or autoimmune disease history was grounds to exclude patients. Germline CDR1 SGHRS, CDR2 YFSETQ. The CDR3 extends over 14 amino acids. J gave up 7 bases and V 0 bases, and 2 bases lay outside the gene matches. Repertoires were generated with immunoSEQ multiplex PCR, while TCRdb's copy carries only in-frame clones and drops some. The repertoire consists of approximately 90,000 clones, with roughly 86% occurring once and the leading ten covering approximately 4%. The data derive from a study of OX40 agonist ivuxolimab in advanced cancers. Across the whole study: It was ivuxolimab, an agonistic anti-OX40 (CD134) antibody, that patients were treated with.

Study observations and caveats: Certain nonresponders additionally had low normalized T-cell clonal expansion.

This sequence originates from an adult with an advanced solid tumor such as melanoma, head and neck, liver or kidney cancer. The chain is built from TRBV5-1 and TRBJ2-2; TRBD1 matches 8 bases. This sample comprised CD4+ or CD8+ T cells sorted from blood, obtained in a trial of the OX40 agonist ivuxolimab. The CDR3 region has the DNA TGCGCCAGCAGCTTGGCAGGGGGCGGCGGGGAGCTGTTTTTT. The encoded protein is CASSLAGGGGELFF.